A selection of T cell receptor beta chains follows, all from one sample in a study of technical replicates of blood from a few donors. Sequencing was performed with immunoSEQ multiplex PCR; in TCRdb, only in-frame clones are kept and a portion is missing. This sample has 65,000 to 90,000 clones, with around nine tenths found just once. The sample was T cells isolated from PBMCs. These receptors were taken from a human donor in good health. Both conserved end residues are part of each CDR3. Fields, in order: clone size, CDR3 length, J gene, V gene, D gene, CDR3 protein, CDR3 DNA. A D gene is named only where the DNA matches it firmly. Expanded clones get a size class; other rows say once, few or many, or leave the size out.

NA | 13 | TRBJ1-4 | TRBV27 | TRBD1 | CASSLASGGSLFF | TGTGCCAGCAGTTTAGCCTCAGGGGGCTCACTGTTTTTT
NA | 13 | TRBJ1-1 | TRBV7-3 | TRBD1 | CASSPSPGQGAFF | TGTGCCAGCAGCCCAAGCCCTGGACAGGGAGCTTTCTTT
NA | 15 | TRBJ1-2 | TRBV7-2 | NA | CATSPGGSDNYGYTF | TGTGCCACCTCCCCTGGGGGGTCAGACAACTATGGCTACACCTTC
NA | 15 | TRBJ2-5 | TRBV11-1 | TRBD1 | CASSGGTGGQETQYF | TGTGCCAGCAGCGGTGGGACAGGGGGACAAGAGACCCAGTACTTC
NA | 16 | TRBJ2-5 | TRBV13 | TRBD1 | CASSLIGGRTGGTQYF | TGTGCCAGCAGCTTAATAGGAGGCAGGACAGGCGGGACCCAGTACTTC
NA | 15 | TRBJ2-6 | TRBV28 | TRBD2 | CASMTSGAGANVLTF | TGTGCCAGCATGACTAGCGGCGCTGGGGCCAACGTCCTGACTTTC
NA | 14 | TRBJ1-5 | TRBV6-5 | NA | CASSPNRATQPQHF | TGTGCCAGCAGTCCCAACAGAGCCACTCAGCCCCAGCATTTT
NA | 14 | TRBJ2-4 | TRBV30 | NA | CAWKDREAKNIQYF | TGTGCCTGGAAGGACAGAGAAGCCAAAAACATTCAGTACTTC
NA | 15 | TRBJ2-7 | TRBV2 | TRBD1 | CASSATGGLRYEQYF | TGTGCCAGCAGTGCAACAGGGGGCTTACGTTACGAGCAGTACTTC
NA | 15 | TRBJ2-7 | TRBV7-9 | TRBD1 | CASSDSRDRADEQYF | TGTGCCAGCAGCGATAGCAGGGACAGGGCGGACGAGCAGTACTTC
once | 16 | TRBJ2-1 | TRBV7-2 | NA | CASISDRIPTYNEQFF | TGTGCCAGCATATCCGATCGAATTCCTACGTACAATGAGCAGTTCTTC
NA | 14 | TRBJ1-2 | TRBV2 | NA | CASRNPGVGYGYTF | TGTGCCAGCAGGAACCCAGGCGTCGGCTATGGCTACACCTTC
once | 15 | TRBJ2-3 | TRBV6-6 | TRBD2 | CASSDPSGRTDTQYF | TGTGCCAGCAGTGACCCTAGCGGTCGCACAGATACGCAGTATTTT
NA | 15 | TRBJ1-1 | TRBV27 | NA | CASSLSVGVGTEAFF | TGTGCCAGCAGTTTATCGGTCGGGGTGGGCACTGAAGCTTTCTTT
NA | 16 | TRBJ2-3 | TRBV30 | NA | CAWDHASHTTTDTQYF | TGTGCCTGGGACCATGCCTCCCACACTACCACAGATACGCAGTATTTT
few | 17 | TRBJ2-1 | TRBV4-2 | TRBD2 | CASSQRILAGGINEQFF | TGTGCCAGCAGCCAAAGGATACTAGCGGGAGGCATCAATGAGCAGTTCTTC
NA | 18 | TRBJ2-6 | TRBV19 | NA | CASTTQRQTSSGANVLTF | TGTGCCAGTACCACTCAAAGACAGACTAGCTCTGGGGCCAACGTCCTGACTTTC
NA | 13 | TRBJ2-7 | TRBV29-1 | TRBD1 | CSVQGQGTYEQYF | TGCAGCGTCCAAGGACAGGGGACCTACGAGCAGTACTTC
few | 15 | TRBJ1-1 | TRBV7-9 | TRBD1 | CASSLVGQGYTEAFF | TGTGCCAGCAGCTTAGTGGGACAGGGTTACACTGAAGCTTTCTTT
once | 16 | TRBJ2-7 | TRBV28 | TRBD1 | CASSPRTGSRSYEQYF | TGTGCCAGCAGTCCGAGGACAGGGAGTAGGTCCTACGAGCAGTACTTC
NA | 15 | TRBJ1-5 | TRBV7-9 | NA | CASSLEHEEAGPQHF | TGTGCCAGCAGCTTAGAGCACGAGGAGGCTGGACCCCAGCATTTT
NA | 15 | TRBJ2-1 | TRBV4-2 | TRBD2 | CASQPTLAGAGEQFF | TGTGCCAGCCAACCCACACTAGCGGGAGCGGGTGAGCAGTTCTTC
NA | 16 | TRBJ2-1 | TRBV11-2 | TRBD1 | CASSLRRQGSYNEQFF | TGTGCCAGCAGCTTACGAAGACAGGGTTCATACAATGAGCAGTTCTTC
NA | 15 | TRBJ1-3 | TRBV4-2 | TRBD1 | CASSPVTGIGNTIYF | TGTGCCAGCAGCCCCGTGACAGGGATCGGAAACACCATATATTTT
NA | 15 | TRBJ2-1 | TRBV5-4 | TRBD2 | CASSLLAGVNNEQFF | TGTGCCAGCAGCTTGTTAGCGGGGGTTAACAATGAGCAGTTCTTC
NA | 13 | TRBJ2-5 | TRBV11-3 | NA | CASSLSVQETQYF | TGTGCCAGCAGCTTGTCAGTCCAAGAGACCCAGTACTTC
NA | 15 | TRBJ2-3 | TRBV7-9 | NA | CASSLGTTSTDTQYF | TGTGCCAGCAGCTTAGGAACCACTAGCACAGATACGCAGTATTTT
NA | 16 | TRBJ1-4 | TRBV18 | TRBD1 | CASSPDNRGLNEKLFF | TGTGCCAGCTCACCCGATAACAGGGGGCTAAATGAAAAACTGTTTTTT
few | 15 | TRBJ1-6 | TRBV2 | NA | CASSEALQKYSPLHF | TGTGCCAGCAGTGAAGCGCTACAGAAGTATTCACCCCTCCACTTT
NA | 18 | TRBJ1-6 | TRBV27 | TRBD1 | CASSRQGGYLSYNSPLHF | TGTGCCAGCAGTCGACAGGGCGGCTACCTCTCCTATAATTCACCCCTCCACTTT
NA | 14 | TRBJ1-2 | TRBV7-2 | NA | CASSLASELYGYTF | TGTGCCAGCAGCTTAGCGAGCGAACTCTATGGCTACACCTTC
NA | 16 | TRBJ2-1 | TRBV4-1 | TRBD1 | CASSQGVGTGFNEQFF | TGCGCCAGCAGCCAAGGAGTTGGGACAGGGTTCAATGAGCAGTTCTTC
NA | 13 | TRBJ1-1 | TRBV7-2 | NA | CASSFGLGTEAFF | TGTGCCAGCAGCTTCGGGTTGGGCACTGAAGCTTTCTTT
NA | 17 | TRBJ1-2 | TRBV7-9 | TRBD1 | CASSISGGFPINYGYTF | TGTGCCAGCAGCATATCAGGGGGCTTCCCGATTAACTATGGCTACACCTTC
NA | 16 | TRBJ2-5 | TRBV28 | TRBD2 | CASSSGTRGYQETQYF | TGTGCCAGCAGTTCCGGGACTAGGGGCTACCAAGAGACCCAGTACTTC
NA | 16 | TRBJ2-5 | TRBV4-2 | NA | CASSQDERGAPGTQYF | TGTGCCAGCAGCCAGGATGAACGGGGGGCCCCAGGGACCCAGTACTTC